The next 6 T cell receptor beta chains were all read from a single sample in a study of identical twins. TCRdb used MiXCR to reprocess the 5' RACE reads, holding one entry per CDR3 protein. The sample shows fewer than 500,000 distinct CDR3 sequences, 20% to 25% of them seen only once. The same specimen was also included in a second study, on T cells expressing NK-cell markers.

Sequencing was performed on CD4+ T cells sorted from blood. These receptors originate from a woman aged 18-35 years in good health.

This clonotype has more than one count but fewer than ten. The chain recombines TRBV6-2 or TRBV6-3 with TRBJ2-2; 7 positions agree with TRBD2. The germline CDR1 and CDR2 sequences are MNHEY and SVGEGT. CDR3 size: 16 residues. V gave up 6 bases and J gave up 3 bases; unmatched junction bases: 10. The CDR3 coding sequence is TGTGCCAGCAGGCAACCGGGGACTATGTACACCGGGGAGCTGTTTTTT. Its translation: CASRQPGTMYTGELFF.

This clonotype showed up just a few times. The chain recombines TRBV6-2 or TRBV6-3 with TRBJ2-7, with D uncertain. This CDR3 spans 13 amino acids. Germline V lookup: CDR1 MNHEY, CDR2 SVGEGT. V lost 6 bases and J 3 bases, leaving 12 bases between the germline ends. The CDR3 region is CASSNANNYEQYF. The CDR3 DNA sequence: TGTGCCAGCAGCAACGCTAATAACTACGAGCAGTACTTC.

This chain joins TRBV4-3 and TRBJ2-2, with D maybe TRBD2 (6 bases). The CDR3 sequence is 15 residues long. Germline CDR1 is LGHNA and CDR2 is YSLEER. Trimming cost V 5 bases and J 6 bases, with 16 bases left between them. The CDR3 region is CASSIYLGGPGELFF. CDR3 DNA: TGCGCCAGCAGCATTTACCTCGGGGGTCCCGGGGAGCTGTTTTTT.

The chain recombines TRBV12-5 with TRBJ1-1, with a tentative D call TRBD1 (6 bases). The CDR3 consists of 14 residues. V shed 3 bases and J shed 4 bases, with 12 bases lying between them. Germline-derived CDR1 and CDR2 are LGHNT and FRNRAP. CDR3 DNA sequence: TGTGCTAGTGGTTTCAGGGGAGGGATCACTGAAGCTTTCTTT. It specifies CASGFRGGITEAFF.

This clonotype was counted a few times. This chain links TRBV27 with TRBJ2-3; TRBD2 matches 7 bases. V dropped 4 bases and J dropped 4; count of bases not matched to a gene: 14. Per the germline V gene, CDR1 is MNHEY and CDR2 is SMNVEV (reference sequence). The CDR3 runs 17 residues. The CDR3 DNA sequence: TGTGCCAGCAGTTCCCCCGGAGGGAGGGCCTCAGCAGATACGCAGTATTTT. It yields the protein CASSSPGGRASADTQYF.

This clonotype was counted only a few times. This sequence joins TRBV25-1 and TRBJ2-1, with 8 bases fitting TRBD1. The CDR3 extends over 13 amino acids. CDR1 and CDR2 (germline): MGHDK, SYGVNS. V was clipped by 8 bases and J by 7 bases; unmatched bases: 7. The CDR3 loop is CASGQGSRNEQFF. As DNA, the CDR3 is TGTGCCAGCGGACAGGGATCGCGTAATGAGCAGTTCTTC. Together with reference TRBV25-1 and TRBJ2-1, the CDR3 gives the full variable domain: EADIYQTPRYLVIGTGKKITLECSQTMGHDKMYWYQQDPGMELHLIHYSYGVNSTEKGDLSSESTVSRIRTEHFPLTLESARPSHTSQYLCASGQGSRNEQFFGPGTRLTVL.